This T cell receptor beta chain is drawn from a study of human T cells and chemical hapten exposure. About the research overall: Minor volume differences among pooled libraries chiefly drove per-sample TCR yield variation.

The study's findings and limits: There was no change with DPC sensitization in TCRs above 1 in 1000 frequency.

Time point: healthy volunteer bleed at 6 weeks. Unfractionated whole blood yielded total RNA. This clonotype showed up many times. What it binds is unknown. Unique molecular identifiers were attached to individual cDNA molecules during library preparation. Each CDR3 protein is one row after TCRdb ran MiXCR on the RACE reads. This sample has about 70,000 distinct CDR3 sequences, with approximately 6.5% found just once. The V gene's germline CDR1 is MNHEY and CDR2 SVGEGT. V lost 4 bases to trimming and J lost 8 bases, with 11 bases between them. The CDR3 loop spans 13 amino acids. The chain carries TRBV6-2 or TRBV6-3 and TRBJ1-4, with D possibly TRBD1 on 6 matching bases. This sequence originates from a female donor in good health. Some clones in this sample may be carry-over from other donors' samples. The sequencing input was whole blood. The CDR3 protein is CASSFRTDEKLFF. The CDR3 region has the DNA TGTGCCAGCAGTTTCCGGACAGACGAAAAACTGTTTTTT.